These 27 T cell receptor beta chains were all obtained from the same sample, sequenced in a study of cytomegalovirus exposure and HLA in healthy donors. Researchers ran the PCR with 60 Vbeta and 13 Jbeta primers. Clones were sequenced by immunoSEQ multiplex PCR, and TCRdb holds only the in-frame ones, with some missing. Of about 200,000 clones in the sample, 78% were seen once. The sequencing input was PBMCs. Receptor source: a male donor in good health and CMV-seronegative.

This chain links TRBV18 with TRBJ2-7, with TRBD1 identical over 7 bases. Germline CDR1 KGHSH, CDR2 LQKENI. The trim removed 3 bases at V and 1 base at J, leaving 9 bases unmatched. The CDR3 length is 16 residues. CDR3 nucleotide sequence: TGTGCCAGCTCACCCATGGAACAGGGGCGATCCTACGAGCAGTACTTC. Translated, it gives CASSPMEQGRSYEQYF.

The chain recombines TRBV6-4 with TRBJ1-1; 9 bases match TRBD1. V lost 6 bases, J lost 0 bases, and 8 bases stayed unmatched. The CDR3 has 16 residues. CDR1 and CDR2 from the germline V gene are MRHNA and SNTAGT. DNA of the CDR3: TGTGCCAGCAGCCCGGGACAGGGTTCAGTGAACACTGAAGCTTTCTTT. Protein: CASSPGQGSVNTEAFF.

About this clone: One end of the junction does not line up with germline, which may come from a read error. This chain connects TRBV7-9 to TRBJ2-7; 11 positions agree with TRBD2. Germline-derived CDR1 and CDR2 are SEHNR and FQNEAQ (reference sequence). CDR3 size: 17 residues. The chain's CDR3 is CSSSLDTSLAGDFAQYF. CDR3 DNA: TGTTCCAGCAGCTTAGATACATCACTAGCGGGAGATTTTGCGCAGTACTTC.

The chain recombines TRBV5-1 with TRBJ2-7, with 9 bases matching TRBD2. Germline CDR1 SGHRS, CDR2 YFSETQ. This CDR3 comprises 15 residues. The ends lost 4 bases at V and 5 bases at J; junction bases unmatched: 10. The CDR3 DNA follows: TGCGCCAGCAGCCTTCTTAGCGGGAGTAAGGACGAGCAGTACTTC. It yields the protein CASSLLSGSKDEQYF.

V is TRBV19 and J is TRBJ1-2; maybe TRBD1 (5 bases). The germline gives CDR1 LNHDA, CDR2 SQIVND (reference sequence). The V gene lost 0 bases and the J gene lost 3 bases, with 11 bases spanning the gap. The CDR3 spans 15 residues. The CDR3 reads CASSIDSTADYGYTF. The CDR3 DNA follows: TGTGCCAGTAGTATAGATTCGACAGCTGACTATGGCTACACCTTC. The variable domain in full, completed from reference TRBV19 and TRBJ1-2, reads DGGITQSPKYLFRKEGQNVTLSCEQNLNHDAMYWYRQDPGQGLRLIYYSQIVNDFQKGDIAEGYSVSREKKESFPLTVTSAQKNPTAFYLCASSIDSTADYGYTFGSGTRLTVV.

The V gene is TRBV9, the J gene TRBJ1-2; 10 bases are shared with TRBD1. Germline assignment: CDR1 SGDLS and CDR2 YYNGEE. The CDR3 runs 15 residues. The V segment lost 4 bases and the J segment 4 bases; nucleotides outside the gene matches: 7. The CDR3 reads CASSSRDRGVYGYTF. The DNA for the CDR3 is TGTGCCAGCAGCTCCCGGGACAGGGGTGTCTATGGCTACACCTTC. The variable domain in full, completed from reference TRBV9 and TRBJ1-2, reads DSGVTQTPKHLITATGQRVTLRCSPRSGDLSVYWYQQSLDQGLQFLIQYYNGEERAKGNILERFSAQQFPDLHSELNLSSLELGDSALYFCASSSRDRGVYGYTFGSGTRLTVV.

The V gene is TRBV2, the J gene TRBJ2-3; TRBD2 is a possible D gene (5 bases). The ends were cut back, 5 bases at V and 0 bases at J, with 12 bases in the middle. The CDR3 covers 15 residues. Looked up from germline, CDR1 is SNHLY and CDR2 is FYNNEI. CDR3 amino acids: CASSTSGSSTDTQYF. The CDR3, as DNA: TGTGCCAGCAGTACGAGCGGATCTAGCACAGATACGCAGTATTTT.

V is TRBV4-2 and J is TRBJ2-5, with 9 bases fitting TRBD2. With V trimmed by 3 bases and J by 4 bases, 9 bases remained unmatched. Germline lookup yields CDR1 LGHNA and CDR2 YNFKEQ. The CDR3 runs to 16 residues. In DNA form, the CDR3 reads TGTGCCAGCAGCCAGAGGGGAGAAGCGGGAGGAGAGACCCAGTACTTC. Its translation: CASSQRGEAGGETQYF.

The chain employs TRBV7-2 and TRBJ2-5, with 10 bases aligning to TRBD1. V lost 5 bases and J lost 4; bases outside the gene matches: 4. The germline V gene encodes CDR1 SGHTA and CDR2 FQGNSA. The CDR3 is 14 residues long. This chain's CDR3 is CASSPDRGGETQYF. CDR3 bases: TGTGCCAGCAGCCCGGACAGGGGGGGAGAGACCCAGTACTTC.

V gene TRBV5-1 combines with J gene TRBJ2-5; 9 bases are a match to TRBD2. CDR1 SGHRS and CDR2 YFSETQ come from the germline V gene. With V trimmed by 0 bases and J by 4 bases, 7 bases remained unmatched. The CDR3 sequence is 16 residues long. This CDR3 is CASSLGASGTGETQYF. CDR3 bases: TGCGCCAGCAGCTTGGGGGCTAGCGGGACGGGAGAGACCCAGTACTTC.

J is TRBJ1-1 and V is TRBV28; D call uncertain. Germline lookup yields CDR1 MDHEN and CDR2 SYDVKM. V was clipped by 1 base and J by 4 bases, with 13 bases between them. This CDR3 has 15 amino acids. The CDR3 spells CASSLYGKAGTEAFF. CDR3 nucleotides: TGTGCCAGCAGTTTATACGGGAAAGCGGGCACTGAAGCTTTCTTT.

This chain uses TRBV19 with TRBJ2-1, with D possibly being TRBD2 (7 bases). Germline values: CDR1 LNHDA, CDR2 SQIVND (reference sequence). The CDR3 length is 14 residues. Trimming took off 4 bases at V and 5 bases at J, with 12 bases between the two ends. The CDR3, as DNA: TGTGCCAGTAGTAGCGGGGGCTTTAACAATGAGCAGTTCTTC. It translates to CASSSGGFNNEQFF.

The V and J genes are TRBV19 and TRBJ2-5, with D unclear. Germline loops: CDR1 LNHDA, CDR2 SQIVND (reference sequence). There are 13 residues in the CDR3. With 7 bases removed from V and 0 bases from J, the gap between germline ends came to 9 bases. CDR3 coding DNA: TGTGCCAGTAATAAAGGAGACCAAGAGACCCAGTACTTC. It yields the protein CASNKGDQETQYF. Complete variable domain (other parts from reference TRBV19 and TRBJ2-5): DGGITQSPKYLFRKEGQNVTLSCEQNLNHDAMYWYRQDPGQGLRLIYYSQIVNDFQKGDIAEGYSVSREKKESFPLTVTSAQKNPTAFYLCASNKGDQETQYFGPGTRLLVL.

The rearrangement uses TRBV7-9 and TRBJ2-7; unclear D gene. V lost 1 base and J 0 bases, leaving 7 bases between the germline ends. This CDR3 has 14 residues. Germline-derived CDR1 and CDR2 are SEHNR and FQNEAQ (reference sequence). CDR3 bases: TGTGCCAGCAGCTTAGACGCAGACTCCTACGAGCAGTACTTC. This codes for CASSLDADSYEQYF.

V usage is TRBV18 and J usage is TRBJ1-1; TRBD1 matches 7 bases. Unmatched junction bases numbered 2, after V lost 8 bases and J lost 2 bases. This CDR3 has 12 amino acids. CDR1 KGHSH and CDR2 LQKENI come from the germline V gene. For the CDR3, the DNA is TGTGCCAGCCGACAGGGTAACACTGAAGCTTTCTTT. Residues: CASRQGNTEAFF.

The chain's CDR3 is CASSESEGGNYGYTF. CDR3 coding DNA: TGCGCCAGCAGTGAGTCCGAGGGAGGAAACTATGGCTACACCTTC. This chain joins TRBV10-2 and TRBJ1-2; D gene ambiguous. CDR3 size: 15 residues. The V gene lost 0 bases and the J gene lost 2 bases, with 10 bases spanning the gap. Germline V gene data show CDR1 as WSHSY and CDR2 as SAAADI.

This clone was picked up a small number of times. The genes are TRBV6-1 and TRBJ2-5; perhaps TRBD2 as D (7 bases). The CDR3 covers 15 residues. The germline V gene has CDR1 MNHNS and CDR2 SASEGT. The V end lost 4 bases, the J end lost 5 bases, and 17 bases lay between the germline ends. The CDR3 region has the DNA TGTGCCAGCAGTGTGGGGGGGGGCACCGGGGAGACCCAGTACTTC. Protein product: CASSVGGGTGETQYF.

The rearrangement uses TRBV5-1 and TRBJ2-5, with no clear D. CDR3 length: 14 amino acids. CDR1 and CDR2 from the germline V gene are SGHRS and YFSETQ. V lost 0 bases and J 5 bases, leaving 11 bases between the germline ends. CDR3: CASSLDSAGETQYF. As DNA, the CDR3 is TGCGCCAGCAGCTTGGATTCAGCCGGGGAGACCCAGTACTTC.

The rearrangement uses TRBV2 and TRBJ2-7; no firm D call. Germline V gene data show CDR1 as SNHLY and CDR2 as FYNNEI. The CDR3 loop spans 13 amino acids. Deletions cut 4 bases from V and 0 bases from J, with 7 bases between. The CDR3 loop reads CASSVQVSYEQYF. In DNA, the CDR3 is TGTGCCAGCAGTGTTCAGGTCTCCTACGAGCAGTACTTC.

The V and J genes are TRBV27 and TRBJ2-6; no firm D call. V lost 6 bases to trimming and J lost 3 bases, with 3 bases between them. The CDR3 is 12 residues long. Germline V CDR1 and CDR2: MNHEY, SMNVEV (reference sequence). CDR3 coding DNA: TGTGCCAGCAGCAGTGGGGCCAACGTCCTGACTTTC. This sequence encodes CASSSGANVLTF.

The rearrangement joins TRBV5-1 to TRBJ2-7, with 7 nucleotides matching TRBD2. The CDR3 consists of 15 residues. Germline-derived CDR1 and CDR2 are SGHRS and YFSETQ. Trimming removed 0 bases from V and 2 bases from J; junction bases left unmatched: 5. In DNA form, the CDR3 reads TGCGCCAGCAGCTTGGTAGCTGGGAGGGCCTACGAGCAGTACTTC. It encodes CASSLVAGRAYEQYF.

The chain has TRBV6-5 and TRBJ1-3; tentative D call: TRBD1 (5 bases). V gave up 6 bases and J gave up 0 bases, with 12 bases separating them. Per the germline V gene, CDR1 is MNHEY and CDR2 is SVGAGI. This CDR3 spans 15 amino acids. CDR3 in amino acids: CASRRDSSSGNTIYF. CDR3 bases: TGTGCCAGCAGGCGCGACAGCTCCTCTGGAAACACCATATATTTT.

V gene TRBV10-3 combines with J gene TRBJ2-7, with a weak D call TRBD2 (5 bases). The CDR3 has 15 amino acids. V gave up 4 bases and J gave up 0 bases, with 13 bases separating them. Germline CDR1 is ENHRY and CDR2 is SYGVKD. CDR3 sequence (DNA): TGTGCCATCAGTGGTCGGGGTCTGAGCTCCTACGAGCAGTACTTC. It is translated as CAISGRGLSSYEQYF.

The chain is built from TRBV19 and TRBJ2-1, with 11 bases identical to TRBD2. Germline loops: CDR1 LNHDA, CDR2 SQIVND (reference sequence). The CDR3 contains 15 residues. V lost 6 bases to trimming and J lost 4 bases; unmatched junction nucleotides: 5. In DNA form, the CDR3 reads TGTGCCAGTAGCCTATTAGCGGGGGGGTACAATGAGCAGTTCTTC. Its translation is CASSLLAGGYNEQFF.

This clone has a single count. The chain carries TRBV9 and TRBJ2-1; 8 nucleotides line up with TRBD2. V lost 4 bases to trimming and J lost 0 bases; unmatched junction nucleotides: 12. The CDR3 loop spans 18 amino acids. Germline V gene lookup returns CDR1 SGDLS and CDR2 YYNGEE. The CDR3 loop is CASSRRVLAGGSYNEQFF. As DNA, the CDR3 is TGTGCCAGCAGCCGTAGGGTGCTAGCGGGCGGCTCCTACAATGAGCAGTTCTTC.

This clone showed up just once. V and J are TRBV5-1 and TRBJ2-7; weak D call: TRBD1 (6 bases). The CDR3 has 13 amino acids. Germline V gene data show CDR1 as SGHRS and CDR2 as YFSETQ. V was clipped by 0 bases and J by 11 bases, with 15 bases between them. The CDR3, as DNA: TGCGCCAGCAGCTTGGAAGGGGCAGGGGCCAAGTACTTC. It is translated as CASSLEGAGAKYF.

CDR3 protein: CASSLEGAETQYF. The CDR3 DNA reads TGTGCCAGCAGCTTGGAAGGGGCGGAGACCCAGTACTTC. The V call is TRBV5-4, the J call TRBJ2-5, with a possible D match to TRBD1 (5 bases). The CDR3 contains 13 residues. Trimming took 0 bases from V and 5 from J, leaving 8 bases between them. Germline CDR1 is SGHNT and CDR2 is YYREEE (reference sequence).